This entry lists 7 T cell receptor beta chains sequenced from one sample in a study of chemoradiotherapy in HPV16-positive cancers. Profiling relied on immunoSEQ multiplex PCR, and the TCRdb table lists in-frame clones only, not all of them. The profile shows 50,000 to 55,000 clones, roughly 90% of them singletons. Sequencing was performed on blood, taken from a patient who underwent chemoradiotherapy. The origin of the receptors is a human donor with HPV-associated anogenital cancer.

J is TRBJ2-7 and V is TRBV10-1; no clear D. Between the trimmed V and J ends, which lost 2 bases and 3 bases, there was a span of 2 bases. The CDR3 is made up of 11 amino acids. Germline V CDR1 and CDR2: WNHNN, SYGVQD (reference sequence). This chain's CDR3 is CASSENYEQYF. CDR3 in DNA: TGCGCCAGCAGTGAGAACTACGAGCAGTACTTC.

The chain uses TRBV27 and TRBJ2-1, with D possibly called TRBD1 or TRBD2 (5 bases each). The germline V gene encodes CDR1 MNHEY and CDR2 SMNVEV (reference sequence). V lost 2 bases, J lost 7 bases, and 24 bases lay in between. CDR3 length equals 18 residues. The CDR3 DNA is TGTGCCAGCAGTTTAGAAGGTTATTCGTCAGGGAGTTGGAATGAGCAGTTCTTC. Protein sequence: CASSLEGYSSGSWNEQFF.

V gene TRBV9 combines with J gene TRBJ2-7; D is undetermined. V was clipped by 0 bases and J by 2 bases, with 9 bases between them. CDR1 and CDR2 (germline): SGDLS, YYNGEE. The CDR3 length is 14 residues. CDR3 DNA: TGTGCCAGCAGCGTAGTAGGATCTACCTACGAGCAGTACTTC. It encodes CASSVVGSTYEQYF.

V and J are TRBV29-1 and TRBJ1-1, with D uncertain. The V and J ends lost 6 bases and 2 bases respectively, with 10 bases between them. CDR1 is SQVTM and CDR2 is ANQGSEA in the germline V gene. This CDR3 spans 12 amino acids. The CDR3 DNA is TGCAGCGTCCTAGAGAGAAACACTGAAGCTTTCTTT. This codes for CSVLERNTEAFF.

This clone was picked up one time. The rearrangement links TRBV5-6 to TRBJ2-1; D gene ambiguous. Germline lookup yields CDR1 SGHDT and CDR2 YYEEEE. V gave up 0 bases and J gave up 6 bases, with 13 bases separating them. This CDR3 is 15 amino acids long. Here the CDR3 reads CASSLDVLSGNEQFF. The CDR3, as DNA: TGTGCCAGCAGCTTGGATGTATTATCGGGCAATGAGCAGTTCTTC.

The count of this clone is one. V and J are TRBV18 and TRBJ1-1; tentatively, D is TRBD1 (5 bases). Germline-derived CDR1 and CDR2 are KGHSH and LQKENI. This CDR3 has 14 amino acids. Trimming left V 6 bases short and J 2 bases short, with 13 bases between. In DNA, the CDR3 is TGTGCCAGCTCCCCTGACAGAAGTAACACTGAAGCTTTCTTT. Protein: CASSPDRSNTEAFF.

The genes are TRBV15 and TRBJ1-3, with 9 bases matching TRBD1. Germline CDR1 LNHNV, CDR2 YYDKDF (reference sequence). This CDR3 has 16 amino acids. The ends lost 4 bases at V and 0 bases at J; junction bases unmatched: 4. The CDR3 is CATSNPGQGSGNTIYF. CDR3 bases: TGTGCCACCAGCAATCCGGGACAGGGCTCTGGAAACACCATATATTTT.